Listed here is a single T cell receptor beta chain. What it recognizes is unknown. Only in-frame clones appear in the TCRdb table, and some are missing; sequencing was by immunoSEQ multiplex PCR. Altogether 52,000 or so clones are present, under 95% being singletons, with the ten largest covering roughly 18%. The data are from a study of lymphopenia after photon versus proton radiotherapy. Study-wide results and caveats: Post-nadir TCR diversity decline inversely tracked overall survival among those who died. Survival link was tested only in deceased patients; proton benefit remains a possibility. Under photons, naive T cells and diversity fell while effector/memory populations rose.

This receptor was obtained from a woman between 35 and 50 years old with cholangiocarcinoma. Sequenced material: peripheral blood, taken from a patient treated with photon-based radiotherapy.

CDR3 bases: TGTGCCAGCACCAGGGGCGCCGGGGAGCTGTTTTTT. It yields the protein CASTRGAGELFF. This chain uses TRBV6-5 with TRBJ2-2; a weak D match, TRBD1 (6 bases). Trimming stripped 7 bases from V and 6 bases from J, with 9 bases between. Germline CDR1 reads MNHEY; CDR2 reads SVGAGI. The CDR3 sequence is 12 residues long.